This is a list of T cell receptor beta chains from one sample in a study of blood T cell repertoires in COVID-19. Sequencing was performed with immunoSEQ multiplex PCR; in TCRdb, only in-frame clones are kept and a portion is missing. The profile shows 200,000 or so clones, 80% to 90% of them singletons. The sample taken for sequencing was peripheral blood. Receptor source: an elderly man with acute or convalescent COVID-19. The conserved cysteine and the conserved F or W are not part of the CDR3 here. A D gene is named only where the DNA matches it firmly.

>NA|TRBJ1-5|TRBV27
ASRRNRDNQPQH
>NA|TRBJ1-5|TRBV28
ASTFIRANQPQH
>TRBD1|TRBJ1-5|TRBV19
ASSMIRGKDQPQH
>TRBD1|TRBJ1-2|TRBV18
ASSPNDRAFYGYT
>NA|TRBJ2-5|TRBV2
ASSRPPFGLQETQY
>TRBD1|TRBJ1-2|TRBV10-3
AISETGEGYT
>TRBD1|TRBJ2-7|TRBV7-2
ASSVQGARQY
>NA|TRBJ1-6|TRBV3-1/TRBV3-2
ASSQRVDNSPLH
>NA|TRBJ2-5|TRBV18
ASSPQVQETQY
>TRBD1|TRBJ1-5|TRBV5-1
ASSLEGTGAYPQH
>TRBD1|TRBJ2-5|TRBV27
ASRPWDRQETQY
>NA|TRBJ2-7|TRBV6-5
ASSYSAGSYEQY
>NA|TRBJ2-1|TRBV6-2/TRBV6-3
ASSPSTGTDYNEQF
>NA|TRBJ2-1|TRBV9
ASSVGGGSSYNEQF
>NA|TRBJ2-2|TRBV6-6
ASRDSGVATGELF
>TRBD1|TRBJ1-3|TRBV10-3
AISPRPAGGLNSGNTIY
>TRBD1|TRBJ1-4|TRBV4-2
ASSRTGRGTGNEKLF
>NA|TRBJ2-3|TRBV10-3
AISVGAGMRREGHLTGTDTQY
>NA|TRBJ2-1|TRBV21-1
ASSKGPPAGGGDEQF
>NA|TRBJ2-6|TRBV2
ASSKGISGANVLT
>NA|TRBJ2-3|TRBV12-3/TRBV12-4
ASSLQDTQY
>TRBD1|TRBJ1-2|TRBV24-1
ATRDRGLGYT
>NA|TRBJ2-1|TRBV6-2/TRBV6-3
ASSTDRRPYNEQF
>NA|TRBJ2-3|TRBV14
ASSQQGFLLGDTQY
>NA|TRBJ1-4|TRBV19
ASSIFSISGSTNEKLF
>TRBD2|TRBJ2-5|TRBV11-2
ASSPTGGGGWETQY
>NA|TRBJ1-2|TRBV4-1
ASSQAPGTVNYGYT
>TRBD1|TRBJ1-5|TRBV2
ASRTTSGGNQPQH
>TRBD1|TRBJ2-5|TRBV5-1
ASSSNGDRGLQETQY
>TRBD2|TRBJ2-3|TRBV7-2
ASSLRYGLAGGPTDTQY
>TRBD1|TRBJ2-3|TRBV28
ASSFRQGRGTDTQY
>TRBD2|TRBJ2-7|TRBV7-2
ASSFTSVGAYEQY
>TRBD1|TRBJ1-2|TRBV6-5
ASTPQGGGGYT
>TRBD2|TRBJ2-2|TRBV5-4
ASSLGTSGPWGELF
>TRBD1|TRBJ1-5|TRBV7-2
ASSQGGQPSNQPQH
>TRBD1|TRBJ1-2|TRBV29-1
SVGATGLGYT
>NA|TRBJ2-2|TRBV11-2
ASSLSGRTGELF
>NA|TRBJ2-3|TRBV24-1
ATSDWGPVPQSSTDTQY
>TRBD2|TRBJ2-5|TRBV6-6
ASSPGLAGIRRETQY
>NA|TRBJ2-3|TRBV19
ASSMGGRTDTQY
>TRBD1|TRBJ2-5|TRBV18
ASSLTGTGGPETQY
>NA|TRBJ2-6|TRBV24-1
AASRGSGANVLT
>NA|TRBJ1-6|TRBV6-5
ASRDIGSPLH
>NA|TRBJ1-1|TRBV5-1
ASKPQGTGEAF
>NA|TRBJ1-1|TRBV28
ASIWQGANTEAF
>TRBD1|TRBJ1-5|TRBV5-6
ASSWGQGGQPQH
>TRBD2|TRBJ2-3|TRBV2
ASRAGTSSRGANTDTQY
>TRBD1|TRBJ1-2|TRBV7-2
ASKKPGQTSYGYT
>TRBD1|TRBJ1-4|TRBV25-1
ASSETGTGWGNEKLF
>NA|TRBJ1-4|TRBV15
ATSRDQAKEKLF
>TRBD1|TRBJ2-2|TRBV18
ASSPPSTGGSTGELF